This TCR beta chain originates from a study of Ad26.COV2.S vaccination and SARS-CoV-2 variants. Across the study: Ad26.COV2.S, an intramuscular injection, was given once or twice 56 days apart.

With regard to this clone: The antigen is unknown.

Clones were read by immunoSEQ multiplex PCR, and TCRdb kept only the in-frame ones, dropping some. Seen here are some 320,000 clones, around 81% observed once, and the top ten hold about 2.1%. Findings and caveats of the study: Among vaccine recipients, spike-specific TCR breadth exceeded that of placebo recipients. Vaccinees and placebo recipients showed similar non-spike TCR breadth. A substantial breadth of spike-specific CD8+ and CD4+ T cell responses after vaccination has been reported.

Treatment indicated: roughly 18 received Ad26.COV2.S at low or high dose, single or two shots; about 5 received placebo; per-sample allocation not given. Vaccine and placebo recipients were sampled on day 63 after the first injection. Germline V gene lookup returns CDR1 LGHNA and CDR2 YNFKEQ. This CDR3 is built from 16 residues. V gave up 3 bases and J gave up 2 bases; unmatched junction bases: 8. The gene calls are TRBV4-2 and TRBJ2-3; 7 positions agree with TRBD1. The specimen was peripheral blood, collected in a trial of Ad26.COV2.S vaccine versus placebo. The clonotype originates from a person between 18 and 60 years old who received the Ad26.COV2.S COVID-19 vaccine or a placebo. The DNA for the CDR3 is TGTGCCAGCAGCCAGGCAGACAGGGCCAACACAGATACGCAGTATTTT. Its protein product is CASSQADRANTDTQYF.